This T cell receptor beta chain emerged from a study of blood T cell repertoires in COVID-19. The overall study: Samples taken during acute and convalescent COVID-19 were collected in the United States, Italy and Spain.

V was clipped by 5 bases and J by 1 base, with 12 bases between them. The CDR3 contains 14 residues. Germline V gives CDR1 SGHVS, CDR2 FNYEAQ. Sequencing was performed with immunoSEQ multiplex PCR; in TCRdb, only in-frame clones are kept and a portion is missing. Here the sample spans about 130,000 clones, 80% to 95% being singletons. The Seattle site enrolled patients during active infection and followed them longitudinally. The sequenced sample consisted of peripheral blood. This receptor was taken from a man aged 50-60 years with COVID-19, enrolled during active disease. V and J are TRBV7-6 and TRBJ2-7; the D gene is possibly TRBD1 (6 bases). CDR3 residues: CASSQTGFSYEQYF. CDR3 coding DNA: TGTGCCAGCAGCCAGACAGGATTTTCCTACGAGCAGTACTTC.